This T cell receptor beta chain was sequenced for a study of blood T cell repertoires in COVID-19. Study context: Acute-phase and convalescent COVID-19 samples originated in the United States, Italy and Spain.

Looked up from germline, CDR1 is LNHDA and CDR2 is SQIVND (reference sequence). The CDR3 runs 14 residues. Trimming stripped 2 bases from V and 5 bases from J, with 12 bases between. Methods used by the authors: Amplification of reference gene primers provided the estimated nucleated cell counts. Clones were read by immunoSEQ multiplex PCR, and TCRdb kept only the in-frame ones, dropping some. The D gene and trimming were derived from the DNA, and the V and J assignments and clone size from that table. The sample shows approximately 290,000 clones, 80% to 95% of them seen only once. Clinical histories supplied by participants themselves formed the basis of cohort assignment. In Cohort 3, a recovered donor had either two negative PCRs, clearance, or symptom resolution.

The sequenced sample was PBMCs or T cells enriched from blood (not recorded which). J is TRBJ2-5 and V is TRBV19; D unclear. This clonotype was obtained from a woman aged 25 to 39 who had recovered from COVID-19. Here the CDR3 reads CASSITPTGETQYF. CDR3 coding DNA: TGTGCCAGTAGTATAACACCCACGGGTGAGACCCAGTACTTC.